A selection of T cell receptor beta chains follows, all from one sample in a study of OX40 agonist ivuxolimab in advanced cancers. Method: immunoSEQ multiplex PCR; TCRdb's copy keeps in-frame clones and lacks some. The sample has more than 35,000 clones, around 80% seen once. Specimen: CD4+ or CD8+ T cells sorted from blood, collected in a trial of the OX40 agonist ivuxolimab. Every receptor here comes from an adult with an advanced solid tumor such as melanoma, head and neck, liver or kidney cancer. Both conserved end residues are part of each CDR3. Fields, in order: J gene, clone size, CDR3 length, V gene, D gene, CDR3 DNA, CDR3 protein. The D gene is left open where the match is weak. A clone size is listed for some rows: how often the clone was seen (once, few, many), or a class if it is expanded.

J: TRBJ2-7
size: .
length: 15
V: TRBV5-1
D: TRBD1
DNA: TGCGCCAGCAGCTTGGCTGAGGGACAGTTGTACGAGCAGTACTTC
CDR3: CASSLAEGQLYEQYF

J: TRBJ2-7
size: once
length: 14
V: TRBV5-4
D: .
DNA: TGTGCCAGCAGAACAGACAGGTTTTCCTACGAGCAGTACTTC
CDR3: CASRTDRFSYEQYF

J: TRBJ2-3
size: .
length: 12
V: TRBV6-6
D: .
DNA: TGTGCCAGCAGTCCTAACCGGAATACGCAGTATTTT
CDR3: CASSPNRNTQYF

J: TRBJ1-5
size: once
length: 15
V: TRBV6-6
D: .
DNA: TGTGCCAGCAGTTACCAAGAGGGCCCAGGTCAGCCCCAGCATTTT
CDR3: CASSYQEGPGQPQHF

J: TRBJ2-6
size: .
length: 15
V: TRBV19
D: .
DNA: TGTGCCAGTAGTATCTTGAGCTCTGGGGCCAACGTCCTGACTTTC
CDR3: CASSILSSGANVLTF

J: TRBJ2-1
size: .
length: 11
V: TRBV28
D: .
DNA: TGTGCCAGCGGGGGGCCGACGGAGCAGTTCTTC
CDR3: CASGGPTEQFF

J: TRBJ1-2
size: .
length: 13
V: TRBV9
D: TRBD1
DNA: TGTGCCAGCAGGGACAGGGAGGGGTATGGCTACACCTTC
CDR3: CASRDREGYGYTF

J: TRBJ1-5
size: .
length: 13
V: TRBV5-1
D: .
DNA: TGCGCCAGCAGGATCGGCAGGGACCAGCCCCAGCATTTT
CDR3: CASRIGRDQPQHF

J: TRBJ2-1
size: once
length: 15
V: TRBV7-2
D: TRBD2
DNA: TGTGCCAGCAGCCCAACTAGCGGGAGCCAGGGCGAGCAGTTCTTC
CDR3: CASSPTSGSQGEQFF

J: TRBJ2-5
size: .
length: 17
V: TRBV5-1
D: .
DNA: TGCGCCAGCAGCAAATACCGGGACGGAGGGTTGGTAGAGACCCAGTACTTC
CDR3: CASSKYRDGGLVETQYF

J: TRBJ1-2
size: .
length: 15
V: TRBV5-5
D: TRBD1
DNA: TGTGCCAGCAGCTTCTCGGGGCAGGGGGCCTATGGCTACACCTTC
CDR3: CASSFSGQGAYGYTF

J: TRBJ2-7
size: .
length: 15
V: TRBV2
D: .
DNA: TGTGCCAGCAGTGAAAACATCTACTTCTCCTACGAGCAGTACTTC
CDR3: CASSENIYFSYEQYF

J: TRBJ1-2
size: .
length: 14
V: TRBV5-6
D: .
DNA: TGTGCCAGCAGCTTGCTGGGAGGCAACTATGGCTACACCTTC
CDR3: CASSLLGGNYGYTF

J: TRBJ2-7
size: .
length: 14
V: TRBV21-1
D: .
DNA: TGTGCCAGCAGCACGCGGACTAGCGATTACGAGCAGTACTTC
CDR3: CASSTRTSDYEQYF

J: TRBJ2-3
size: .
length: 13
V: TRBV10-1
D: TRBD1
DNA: TGCGCCAGCAAGGGGGCAGGCACAGATACGCAGTATTTT
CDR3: CASKGAGTDTQYF

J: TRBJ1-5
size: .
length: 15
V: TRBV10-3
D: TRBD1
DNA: TGTGCCATCAGTCAAGACAGGGTAGGCAATCAGCCCCAGCATTTT
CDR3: CAISQDRVGNQPQHF

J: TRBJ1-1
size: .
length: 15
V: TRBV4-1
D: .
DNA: TGCGCCAGCAGCCCTCTAGAGGGGGGCAAGACTGAAGCTTTCTTT
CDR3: CASSPLEGGKTEAFF

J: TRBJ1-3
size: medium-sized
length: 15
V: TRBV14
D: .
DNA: TGTGCCAGCAGCCAAGTCCGGGACACTGGAAACACCATATATTTT
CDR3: CASSQVRDTGNTIYF

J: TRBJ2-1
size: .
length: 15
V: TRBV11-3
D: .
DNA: TGTGCCAGCAGCTTATCGGACGGAGGGGGGAATGAGCAGTTCTTC
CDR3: CASSLSDGGGNEQFF

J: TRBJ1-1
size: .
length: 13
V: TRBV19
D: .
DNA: TGTGCCAGTAGTTCGCAGACGAACACTGAAGCTTTCTTT
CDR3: CASSSQTNTEAFF

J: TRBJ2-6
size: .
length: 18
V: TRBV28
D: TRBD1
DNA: TGTGCCAGCAGTGCCTGGGACAGGGGTTCCTCTGGGGCCAACGTCCTGACTTTC
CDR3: CASSAWDRGSSGANVLTF

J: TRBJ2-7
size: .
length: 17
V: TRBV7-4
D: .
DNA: TGTGCCAGCAGCTCACCCCCCCGGGACTCCCTGGGGAACGAGCAGTACTTC
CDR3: CASSSPPRDSLGNEQYF

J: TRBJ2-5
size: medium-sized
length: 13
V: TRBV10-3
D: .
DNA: TGTGCCATCAGTGAGTCATTTGGGGAGGACCAGTACTTC
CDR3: CAISESFGEDQYF

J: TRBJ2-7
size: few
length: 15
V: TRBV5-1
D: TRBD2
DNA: TGCGCCAGCAGATGGACTAGCGGGAGCTACTACGAGCAGTACTTC
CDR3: CASRWTSGSYYEQYF

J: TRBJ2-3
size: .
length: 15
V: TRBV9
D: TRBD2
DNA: TGTGCCAGCAGCGTAGCGGGAGGGCCGGTAGATACGCAGTATTTT
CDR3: CASSVAGGPVDTQYF

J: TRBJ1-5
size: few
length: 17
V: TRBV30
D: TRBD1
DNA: TGTGCCTGGGATGCCGGGACAGGGGGTTATAGCAATCAGCCCCAGCATTTT
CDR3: CAWDAGTGGYSNQPQHF

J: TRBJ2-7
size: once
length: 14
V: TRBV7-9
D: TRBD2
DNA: TGTGCCAGCAGCTTGGGACTAGCGTCCTACGAGCAGTACTTC
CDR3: CASSLGLASYEQYF

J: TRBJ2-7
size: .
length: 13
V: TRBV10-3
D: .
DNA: TGTGCCATCCGCCGGGACTCAACGTACGAGCAGTACTTC
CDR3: CAIRRDSTYEQYF

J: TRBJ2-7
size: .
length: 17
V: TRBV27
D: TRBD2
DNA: TGTGCCAGCAGTTTATCGGCACGGAGCGGGAGGGCCTACGAGCAGTACTTC
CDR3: CASSLSARSGRAYEQYF

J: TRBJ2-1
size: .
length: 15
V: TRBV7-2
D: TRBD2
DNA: TGTGCCAGCAGCCCACTAGCGCGTCTTGACAATGAGCAGTTCTTC
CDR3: CASSPLARLDNEQFF

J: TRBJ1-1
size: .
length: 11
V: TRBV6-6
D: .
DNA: TGTGCCAGCAGTCGAAACACTGAAGCTTTCTTT
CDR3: CASSRNTEAFF

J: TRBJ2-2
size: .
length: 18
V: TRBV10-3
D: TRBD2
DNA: TGTGCCATCAGTGAGCCGGGACTAGCGGGCGGGGGCACCGGGGAGCTGTTTTTT
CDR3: CAISEPGLAGGGTGELFF

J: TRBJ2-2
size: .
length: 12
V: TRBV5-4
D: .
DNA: TGTGCCAGCAGCTTCGGAATAGAGGAGCTGTTTTTT
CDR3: CASSFGIEELFF

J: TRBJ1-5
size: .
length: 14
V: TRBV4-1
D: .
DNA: TGCGCCAGCAGCCAGCCAGGGAGCTCCCAACCCCAGCATTTT
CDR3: CASSQPGSSQPQHF

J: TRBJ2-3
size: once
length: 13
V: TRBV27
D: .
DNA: TGTGTCACTGGTCGGAGGGCGGAGGATACGCAGTATTTT
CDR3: CVTGRRAEDTQYF

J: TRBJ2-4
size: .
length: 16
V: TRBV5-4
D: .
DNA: TGTGCCAGCAGCTTGGATGGAAGTACGGCCAAAAACATTCAGTACTTC
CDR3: CASSLDGSTAKNIQYF

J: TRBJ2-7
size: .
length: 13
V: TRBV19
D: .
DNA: TGTGCCAGTAGTACAACAGGGTCCTACGAGCAGTACTTC
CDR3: CASSTTGSYEQYF

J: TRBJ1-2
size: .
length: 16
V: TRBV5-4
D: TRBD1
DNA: TGTGCCAGCAGCTTTAGGACAGGCAGAATTAACTATGGCTACACCTTC
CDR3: CASSFRTGRINYGYTF

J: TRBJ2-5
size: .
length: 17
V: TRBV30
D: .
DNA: TGTGCCTGGAAAGGATTCGACAGAATCCTGGGGAGGGAGACCCAGTACTTC
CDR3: CAWKGFDRILGRETQYF

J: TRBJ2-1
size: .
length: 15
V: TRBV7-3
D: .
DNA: TGTGCCAGCAGCCCAGGGGGGTTATCCTACAATGAGCAGTTCTTC
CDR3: CASSPGGLSYNEQFF

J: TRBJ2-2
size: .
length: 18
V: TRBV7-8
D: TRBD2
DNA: TGTGCCAGCAGCTACGGACTAGCGGGAGGACTGAACACCGGGGAGCTGTTTTTT
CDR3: CASSYGLAGGLNTGELFF

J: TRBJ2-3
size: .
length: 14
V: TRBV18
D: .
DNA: TGTGCCAGCTCACCACCAGTCAGAACAGATACGCAGTATTTT
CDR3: CASSPPVRTDTQYF

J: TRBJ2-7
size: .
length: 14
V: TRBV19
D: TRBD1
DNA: TGTGCCACTAGGGCCGGACAGGGGGCAGACGAGCAGTACTTC
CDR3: CATRAGQGADEQYF

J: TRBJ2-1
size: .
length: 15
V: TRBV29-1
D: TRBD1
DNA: TGCAGCGTGACGGGACAGGCGAGCTCCTACAATGAGCAGTTCTTC
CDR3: CSVTGQASSYNEQFF

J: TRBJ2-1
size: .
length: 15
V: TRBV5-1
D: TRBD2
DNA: TGCGCCAGCAGCTTGGAAGCGGGAGTCCACAATGAGCAGTTCTTC
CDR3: CASSLEAGVHNEQFF

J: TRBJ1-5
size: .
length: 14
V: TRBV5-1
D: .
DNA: TGCGCCAGCAGCTTGGATGGGGTGGGGCAGCCCCAGCATTTT
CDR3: CASSLDGVGQPQHF

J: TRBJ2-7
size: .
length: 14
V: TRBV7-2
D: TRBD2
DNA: TGTGCCAGCAGCTTCGCGGGAGGGGCCTACGAGCAGTACTTC
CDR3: CASSFAGGAYEQYF

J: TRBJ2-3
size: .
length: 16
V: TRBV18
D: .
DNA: TGTGCCAGCTCCATCAGTGGGGGGAGAGGCACAGATACGCAGTATTTT
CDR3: CASSISGGRGTDTQYF

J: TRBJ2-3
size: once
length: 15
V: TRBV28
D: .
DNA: TGTGCCAGCAGTCCATTAGCGGTCAGCACAGATACGCAGTATTTT
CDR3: CASSPLAVSTDTQYF

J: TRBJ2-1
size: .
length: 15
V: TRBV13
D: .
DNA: TGTGCCAGCAGCCTGGACCCACGACGCGGGAATGAGCAGTTCTTC
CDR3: CASSLDPRRGNEQFF

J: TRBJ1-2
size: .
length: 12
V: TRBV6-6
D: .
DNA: TGTGCCAGCAGTCGGGGGCGTGAAGGCTACACCTTC
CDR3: CASSRGREGYTF

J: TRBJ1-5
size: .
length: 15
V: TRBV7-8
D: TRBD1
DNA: TGTGCCAGCAGCGTCGGGACAGGTAGCAATCAGCCCCAGCATTTT
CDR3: CASSVGTGSNQPQHF

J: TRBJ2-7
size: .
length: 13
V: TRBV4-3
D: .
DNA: TGCGCCAGCAGCCAAACAGCCTTCTACGAGCAGTACTTC
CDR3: CASSQTAFYEQYF

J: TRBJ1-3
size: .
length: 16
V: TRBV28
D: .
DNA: TGTGCCAGCAGTTTAAATTCAGGTCCCTCTGGAAACACCATATATTTT
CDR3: CASSLNSGPSGNTIYF

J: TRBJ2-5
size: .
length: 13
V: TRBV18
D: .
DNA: TGTGCCAGCTCACCAGGGGTACAAGAGACCCAGTACTTC
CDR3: CASSPGVQETQYF

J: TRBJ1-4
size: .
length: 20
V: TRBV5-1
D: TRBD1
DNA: TGCGCCAGCAGCTTGTCACCCCCGGGACAGGGTACAGCAACTAATGAAAAACTGTTTTTT
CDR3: CASSLSPPGQGTATNEKLFF

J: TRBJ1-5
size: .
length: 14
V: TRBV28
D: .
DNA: TGTGCCAGCAGTCCGGACCTTCCACGGCAGCCCCAGCATTTT
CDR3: CASSPDLPRQPQHF